Listed below are T cell receptor beta chains from one sample, sequenced in a study of blood T cell repertoires in COVID-19. Measured with immunoSEQ multiplex PCR; TCRdb has only the in-frame clones, and not every one. The data show 310,000 or so clones, about 88% seen once. Input material: PBMCs or T cells enriched from blood (not recorded which). The receptors were gathered from a woman between 40 and 50 years old who had recovered from COVID-19. The CDR3 runs from the conserved cysteine through the conserved F or W. Each record gives: clone size, V gene, D gene, J gene, CDR3 DNA, CDR3 protein. D genes are given only for firm matches. Clone size is stated in some rows and not others, as once, few, many or a class when expanded.

.,TRBV18,.,TRBJ2-7,TGTGCCAGCTCACCTTTCCGGGGGTGGGGGTACGAGCAGTACTTC,CASSPFRGWGYEQYF
.,TRBV19,.,TRBJ2-5,TGTGCCAGTAGTAGACGACAGGGAGGAGAGACCCAGTACTTC,CASSRRQGGETQYF
.,TRBV28,TRBD2,TRBJ2-7,TGTGCCAGCAGAACTAGCGGGTCTATCACCTACGAGCAGTACTTC,CASRTSGSITYEQYF
.,TRBV4-3,.,TRBJ2-7,TGCGCCAGCAGCCAAGGCGGGCTGTTTGGCGGTATCTCCTACGAGCAGTACTTC,CASSQGGLFGGISYEQYF
few,TRBV3-1/TRBV3-2,TRBD2,TRBJ2-5,TGTGCCAGCAGCCTAAGGACTAGTCAATCAACCGAGACCCAGTACTTC,CASSLRTSQSTETQYF
.,TRBV20-1,.,TRBJ2-2,TGCAGTGCTAGTGGGGGAGCGAACACCGGGGAGCTGTTTTTT,CSASGGANTGELFF
.,TRBV7-3,.,TRBJ1-1,TGTGCCAGCAGCGAAGCTCGGGGGGGCACTGAAGCTTTCTTT,CASSEARGGTEAFF
.,TRBV2,.,TRBJ2-1,TGTGCCAGCTCCGTAGAACAGGGATCGTCCGAGCAGTTCTTC,CASSVEQGSSEQFF
.,TRBV7-2,.,TRBJ1-3,TGTGCCAGCAGCTTACAGGGGCGTGGAAACACCATATATTTT,CASSLQGRGNTIYF
.,TRBV15,.,TRBJ1-5,TGTGCCACCAGCAGAGCGACTACAGGGTATAGCAATCAGCCCCAGCATTTT,CATSRATTGYSNQPQHF
.,TRBV5-1,.,TRBJ2-1,TGCGCCAGCAGCGCCCGGACAGTCCATGAGCAGTTCTTC,CASSARTVHEQFF
.,TRBV28,.,TRBJ1-2,TGTGCCAGCAGTTTCGGAGTAGGTGACGGCTACACCTTC,CASSFGVGDGYTF
.,TRBV24-1,TRBD2,TRBJ2-3,TGTGCCACCAGTGATTTGGGCAGCGGGGGGAACACAGATACGCAGTATTTT,CATSDLGSGGNTDTQYF
.,TRBV28,.,TRBJ1-2,TGTGCCAGCAGTTTAAAGGGGCGCATAAGGGCCGATGGCTACACCTTC,CASSLKGRIRADGYTF
.,TRBV5-1,.,TRBJ1-1,TGCGCCAGCAGCTTGAGAGGGGGTGGGACTGAAGCTTTCTTT,CASSLRGGGTEAFF
.,TRBV4-1,TRBD1,TRBJ2-4,TGCGCCAGCAGCCATCCCGGACAGGGCTCGAACATTCAGTACTTC,CASSHPGQGSNIQYF
.,TRBV7-2,TRBD1,TRBJ2-1,TGTGCCAGCAGCAAAAACGGACAGGGGGCTCTCGGCCTCTACAATGAGCAGTTCTTC,CASSKNGQGALGLYNEQFF
.,TRBV7-2,.,TRBJ2-1,TGTGCCAGCAGTACAGGGCCAGGCAATGAGCAGTTCTTC,CASSTGPGNEQFF
.,TRBV5-1,TRBD2,TRBJ2-1,TGCGCCAGCAGCCTCCTAGCGGGAGAGGCCGGTAATGAGCAGTTCTTC,CASSLLAGEAGNEQFF
.,TRBV28,TRBD2,TRBJ2-7,TGTGCCACCAACCGATTCGGGGGGGCCTACGAGCAGTACTTC,CATNRFGGAYEQYF
.,TRBV7-6,TRBD2,TRBJ2-5,TGTGCCAGCAGCGGGACCGGGACTAGGAAAGAGACCCAGTACTTC,CASSGTGTRKETQYF
.,TRBV13,.,TRBJ1-5,TGTGCCAGCAGCTTACGCGGAGCTGGCAATCAGCCCCAGCATTTT,CASSLRGAGNQPQHF
.,TRBV5-1,TRBD2,TRBJ2-1,TGCGCCAGCAGCTTAGGGTCTAGCGGGGCCCGGAGCTCCTACAATGAGCAGTTCTTC,CASSLGSSGARSSYNEQFF
.,TRBV9,TRBD2,TRBJ2-1,TGTGCCAGCAGCGCAGTTCCAGCGGGGTACAATGAGCAGTTCTTC,CASSAVPAGYNEQFF
.,TRBV7-9,.,TRBJ1-4,TGTGCCAGCGGGAGAACAGGGCTCGAAAAACTGTTTTTT,CASGRTGLEKLFF
.,TRBV19,.,TRBJ1-1,TGTGCCAGTAGTATAGATCTCGAGGGTTGGAACACTGAAGCTTTCTTT,CASSIDLEGWNTEAFF
.,TRBV10-3,TRBD2,TRBJ2-1,TGTGCCATCAGTGAGTCGACTAGCGGGAATTACAATGAGCAGTTCTTC,CAISESTSGNYNEQFF
.,TRBV5-1,.,TRBJ1-4,TGCGCCAGCAGCTCCACAGGAGCAACTAATGAAAAACTGTTTTTT,CASSSTGATNEKLFF
once,TRBV5-1,.,TRBJ1-2,TGCGCCAGCAGCTTGGTGACAGGCGAATCCTATGGCTACACCTTC,CASSLVTGESYGYTF
.,TRBV5-1,.,TRBJ1-2,TGCGCCAGCAGCCGGACTCAGGGGTCCGATAACTATGGCTACACCTTC,CASSRTQGSDNYGYTF
once,TRBV9,TRBD1,TRBJ2-7,TGTGCCAGCAGCGTAGGACAGGGGGCACACTCCTACGAGCAGTACTTC,CASSVGQGAHSYEQYF
.,TRBV6-5,.,TRBJ2-2,TGTGCCAGCAGTTACTCTACTTTAAACACCGGGGAGCTGTTTTTT,CASSYSTLNTGELFF
.,TRBV5-4,.,TRBJ1-2,TGTGCCAGCAGCGTGGACAGCGGATCCTATGGCTACACCTTC,CASSVDSGSYGYTF
.,TRBV4-3,.,TRBJ1-2,TGCGCCAGCAGCCAAGGACCAACCGGCGGGGTACACACCTTC,CASSQGPTGGVHTF
.,TRBV24-1,.,TRBJ2-7,TGTGCCACCGAGGACAGCCGTTTCTACGAGCAGTACTTC,CATEDSRFYEQYF
.,TRBV18,TRBD1,TRBJ1-6,TGTGCCAGCTCACGCACCGGGACAGCAAATAATTCACCCCTCCACTTT,CASSRTGTANNSPLHF
.,TRBV6-6,TRBD2,TRBJ2-1,TGTGCCAGCAGTAACCCGGGACTAGCGCCCGGGAATGAGCAGTTCTTC,CASSNPGLAPGNEQFF
.,TRBV2,TRBD1,TRBJ1-3,TGTGCCAGCAGCCTGGACAGGCAAGGAAACACCATATATTTT,CASSLDRQGNTIYF
.,TRBV29-1,.,TRBJ2-2,TGCAGCGTTAGGACAGCGAGGAACACCGGGGAGCTGTTTTTT,CSVRTARNTGELFF
once,TRBV4-3,.,TRBJ2-7,TGCGCCAGCAGCCTTAGCAGAGTCTACGAGCAGTACTTC,CASSLSRVYEQYF
.,TRBV19,TRBD1,TRBJ2-7,TGTGCCAGCAAGTTCGGGACAGGGGAAAACGAGCAGTACTTC,CASKFGTGENEQYF
many,TRBV25-1,TRBD2,TRBJ2-1,TGTGCCAGCGGGTCGGGGGGATGGAATGAGCAGTTCTTC,CASGSGGWNEQFF
.,TRBV28,.,TRBJ2-7,TGTGCCAGCAGCCTCGACAGGTTCTACGAGCAGTACTTC,CASSLDRFYEQYF
.,TRBV6-6,.,TRBJ1-2,TGTGCCAGCAGTTACTCACGACAAACGGACTATGGCTACACCTTC,CASSYSRQTDYGYTF
.,TRBV5-1,TRBD1,TRBJ1-4,TGCGCCAGCAGCTTGGACCCCGGGACAGGGAATGAAAAACTGTTTTTT,CASSLDPGTGNEKLFF
.,TRBV6-5,TRBD1,TRBJ1-2,TGTGCCAGCAGGCCGACAGGGGCTAACTATGGCTACACCTTC,CASRPTGANYGYTF
few,TRBV9,.,TRBJ1-3,TGTGCCAGCAGCGTAGAACAGGGATCGTCTGGAAACACCATATATTTT,CASSVEQGSSGNTIYF
.,TRBV2,.,TRBJ1-3,TGTGCCAGCTCCCGGACATCACTTGACACCATATATTTT,CASSRTSLDTIYF
.,TRBV24-1,TRBD1,TRBJ2-2,TGTGCCAGTAAGGGGGCTACCGGGGAGCTGTTTTTT,CASKGATGELFF
.,TRBV19,.,TRBJ2-7,TGTGCCAGTAGCGTCAGGAATTCCTACGAGCAGTACTTC,CASSVRNSYEQYF
.,TRBV18,.,TRBJ2-4,TGTGCCAGCTCACCGGGGGCGTCGAACATTCAGTACTTC,CASSPGASNIQYF
.,TRBV4-1,TRBD2,TRBJ2-7,TGCGCCAGCAGCCAAGGCACTAGCGGGGGCGAGCAGTACTTC,CASSQGTSGGEQYF
.,TRBV6-5,TRBD2,TRBJ2-7,TGTGCCAGGGGACTAGCGTACTCCTACGAGCAGTACTTC,CARGLAYSYEQYF
.,TRBV3-1/TRBV3-2,.,TRBJ1-2,TGTGCCAGCTCACACCGAGGGAGAGGCTACACCTTC,CASSHRGRGYTF